This T cell receptor (beta chain) stems from a study of shared clonotypes between healthy human individuals. Study conclusions and caveats: The sole specimen, blood, was sampled, and tissue repertoires likely differ.

The trim removed 0 bases at V and 0 bases at J, leaving 4 bases unmatched. The CDR3 totals 17 residues. Germline loops: CDR1 SGHNT, CDR2 YYREEE (reference sequence). This clone was counted between two and nine times. Its antigen is currently unknown. In the CD4+ fraction, cells were divided into CD45RA+ naive and CD45RA-negative memory subsets. The assay was immunoSEQ multiplex PCR, and TCRdb's table has in-frame clones only and misses some. The table records roughly 1 million clones, around four fifths of them present only once. The sequence was collected from a man between 18 and 35 years old in good health. The chain joins TRBV5-4 to TRBJ2-3; TRBD2 agrees at 10 bases. The sequenced material came from memory CD4+ T cells sorted from blood. Described subset: CD45RA-negative fraction. CDR3 loop: CASSLALAGVSTDTQYF. The CDR3 DNA reads TGTGCCAGCAGCTTGGCCCTAGCGGGAGTAAGCACAGATACGCAGTATTTT.